This is a list of T cell receptor beta chains from one sample in a study of TIL therapy for anti-PD-1-resistant metastatic lung cancer. The protocol was immunoSEQ multiplex PCR, while the TCRdb copy is restricted to in-frame clones and leaves out a portion. Among just under 60,000 clones listed, over 70% were seen once. Source: blood, taken at baseline. The receptor set was obtained from a person between 30 and 79 years old with non-small cell lung cancer. CDR3s include the opening cysteine and the closing phenylalanine or tryptophan. D genes are given only for firm matches. Some rows mark clone size as missing; the rest say once, few, many or name a class of expanded clone.

D: NA
J: TRBJ2-1
V: TRBV4-3
size: NA
DNA: TGCGCCAGCAGCCAAGATTATCTAGAAACTCGCTACAATGAGCAGTTCTTC
CDR3: CASSQDYLETRYNEQFF

D: TRBD1
J: TRBJ1-1
V: TRBV7-3
size: NA
DNA: TGTGCCAGCAGCTTAATGGGACAGGGGACGGTGAACACTGAAGCTTTCTTT
CDR3: CASSLMGQGTVNTEAFF

D: NA
J: TRBJ1-6
V: TRBV11-3
size: NA
DNA: TGTGCCACCGGGGACGGACTAAATTCACCCCTCCACTTT
CDR3: CATGDGLNSPLHF

D: NA
J: TRBJ2-1
V: TRBV9
size: NA
DNA: TGTGCCAGCAGCCCCCGCGGCTTCCCGGGGAATGAGCAGTTCTTC
CDR3: CASSPRGFPGNEQFF

D: NA
J: TRBJ2-7
V: TRBV5-4
size: NA
DNA: TGTGCCAGCAGCTCCCCGCTAGCGCCCTACGAGCAGTACTTC
CDR3: CASSSPLAPYEQYF

D: TRBD2
J: TRBJ2-1
V: TRBV19
size: NA
DNA: TGTGCCAGTAGTGGACCAGGACCGGGACTAGCGTCAAATGAGCAGTTCTTC
CDR3: CASSGPGPGLASNEQFF

D: NA
J: TRBJ2-1
V: TRBV11-3
size: NA
DNA: TGTGCCAGCAGCTTAGAGGCTGGATCCTACAATGAGCAGTTCTTC
CDR3: CASSLEAGSYNEQFF

D: TRBD1
J: TRBJ1-5
V: TRBV19
size: NA
DNA: TGTGCCAGTAGTCCCTTACGCGGAAACGGCCGGGCGACAGGGAGGGGTAATCAGCCCCAGCATTTT
CDR3: CASSPLRGNGRATGRGNQPQHF

D: TRBD1
J: TRBJ1-1
V: TRBV7-2
size: medium-sized
DNA: TGTGCCAGCAGCTTAGTAGGTACAGGGGCGAACACTGAAGCTTTCTTT
CDR3: CASSLVGTGANTEAFF

D: NA
J: TRBJ2-7
V: TRBV15
size: NA
DNA: TGTGCCACCAGCAGGCGACAGAACTCCTACGAGCAGTACTTC
CDR3: CATSRRQNSYEQYF

D: NA
J: TRBJ2-3
V: TRBV5-1
size: NA
DNA: TGCGCCAGCAGCTTGTTTAAGCAATCCTACACAGATACGCAGTATTTT
CDR3: CASSLFKQSYTDTQYF

D: TRBD1
J: TRBJ2-1
V: TRBV5-1
size: NA
DNA: TGCGCCAGCAGCCTCGGACAGGGTGAGCAGTTCTTC
CDR3: CASSLGQGEQFF

D: TRBD1
J: TRBJ1-2
V: TRBV6-1
size: NA
DNA: TGTGCCAGCAGTGAAGGGGAAGGGGGCGGATATGGCTACACCTTC
CDR3: CASSEGEGGGYGYTF

D: TRBD1
J: TRBJ1-5
V: TRBV6-1
size: NA
DNA: TGTGCCAGCAGTGATGGGCCCGGGACAGGGATGAATCAGCCCCAGCATTTT
CDR3: CASSDGPGTGMNQPQHF

D: NA
J: TRBJ2-5
V: TRBV7-2
size: NA
DNA: TGTGCCAGCAGCCCCAAGCAGGGGCTAGGCCAAGAGACCCAGTACTTC
CDR3: CASSPKQGLGQETQYF

D: NA
J: TRBJ2-6
V: TRBV11-2
size: NA
DNA: TGTGCCAGCAGCCCAGAGGGGTTGGGGGCCAACGTCCTGACTTTC
CDR3: CASSPEGLGANVLTF

D: NA
J: TRBJ2-4
V: TRBV12-5
size: few
DNA: TGTGCTAGTGGTTTAAGGTACTTC
CDR3: CASGLRYF

D: TRBD1
J: TRBJ1-4
V: TRBV5-5
size: NA
DNA: TGTGCCAGCAGCCCGCAATCAGACAGGGGGAATGAAAAACTGTTTTTT
CDR3: CASSPQSDRGNEKLFF

D: NA
J: TRBJ2-1
V: TRBV7-9
size: NA
DNA: TGTGCCAGCAGCTTCTCCAGGGCAAGCTACAATGAGCAGTTCTTC
CDR3: CASSFSRASYNEQFF

D: TRBD1
J: TRBJ2-7
V: TRBV29-1
size: NA
DNA: TGCAGCGTGGGCCGGGACAGGGGGCGTGGGGAGCAGTACTTC
CDR3: CSVGRDRGRGEQYF

D: NA
J: TRBJ1-3
V: TRBV28
size: NA
DNA: TGTGCCAGCAGTTCTCGGGCAGGGGCTGGAAACACCATATATTTT
CDR3: CASSSRAGAGNTIYF

D: TRBD1
J: TRBJ1-2
V: TRBV28
size: NA
DNA: TGTGCCAGCCTAGGAGAGGGGGCCTCTTGGGGCTACACCTTC
CDR3: CASLGEGASWGYTF

D: NA
J: TRBJ1-2
V: TRBV2
size: NA
DNA: TGTGCCAGCAGTGAGGATGGAGCTTACTATGGCTACACCTTC
CDR3: CASSEDGAYYGYTF

D: NA
J: TRBJ2-7
V: TRBV10-3
size: NA
DNA: TGTGCCAGCACGAACCGGGATAACAGCTACGAGCAGTACTTC
CDR3: CASTNRDNSYEQYF

D: TRBD2
J: TRBJ2-1
V: TRBV7-7
size: NA
DNA: TGTGCTAGCAGCGAAACTAGCGGGGGAGCCAATGAGCAGTTCTTC
CDR3: CASSETSGGANEQFF